The sequence of this T cell receptor (beta chain) was determined in a study of OX40 agonist ivuxolimab in advanced cancers. CDR3 length: 16 amino acids. With 10 bases clipped from V and 4 bases from J, the junction kept 12 bases outside the gene matches. CDR1 KGHSH and CDR2 LQKENI come from the germline V gene. Libraries were prepared by immunoSEQ multiplex PCR; TCRdb keeps only in-frame clonotypes and omits some of them. The table shows about 37,000 clones, with about 90% occurring only once. This specimen was CD4+ or CD8+ T cells sorted from blood, taken in a trial of the OX40 agonist ivuxolimab. This TCR was sampled from an adult with an advanced solid tumor such as melanoma, head and neck, liver or kidney cancer. The chain joins TRBV18 to TRBJ2-3, with TRBD2 identical over 12 bases. The CDR3 DNA is TGTGCCACCACCGTCCTAGCGGGGGGGTCGGCAGATACGCAGTATTTT. Protein sequence: CATTVLAGGSADTQYF.